This T cell receptor (beta chain) was sequenced during a study of cytomegalovirus exposure and HLA in healthy donors. There are 14 residues in the CDR3. V lost 4 bases, J lost 8 bases, and 5 bases stayed unmatched. Looked up from germline, CDR1 is SGDLS and CDR2 is YYNGEE. Of note for this clone: Its specificity is unknown.

The repertoire was sequenced with immunoSEQ multiplex PCR; TCRdb's copy has only in-frame clones and lacks some. The sample comprises about 160,000 clones, less than 90% of which are singletons, and about 2.3% rests with the top ten. General study results and limits: Associated with cytomegalovirus, according to the listing, were 150 to 200 TCR beta chains.

The donors were part of the roughly 120-subject validation cohort, which stood apart from the roughly 680-subject first cohort. What was sequenced was PBMCs. V gene TRBV9 combines with J gene TRBJ2-1, with 11 bases matching TRBD2. This TCR derives from a woman between 18 and 29 years old in good health and CMV-seronegative. The CDR3 protein is CASSSVAGGDEQFF. CDR3 nucleotides: TGTGCCAGCAGCTCTGTAGCGGGAGGGGATGAGCAGTTCTTC.